This T cell receptor (beta chain) was found in a study of TIL therapy for anti-PD-1-resistant metastatic lung cancer. The libraries were made with immunoSEQ v3. Sequencing was performed with immunoSEQ multiplex PCR; in TCRdb, only in-frame clones are kept and a portion is missing. This sample has about 50,000 clones; around 85% occur once, and the top ten carry around 5%. Trimming at V came to 5 bases and at J to 8 bases, leaving 7 bases not matched to a gene. This CDR3 region has 16 residues. The V gene's germline CDR1 is SGHTA and CDR2 FQGTGA. As to time point: pre-treatment sample, taken before nivolumab and TIL therapy.

This receptor was identified in a person between 30 and 79 years old with non-small cell lung cancer. The sample here was blood, taken at baseline. This chain joins TRBV7-3 and TRBJ2-1, with 15 bases lining up with TRBD2. The CDR3 reads CASSHTGLAGGYEQFF. CDR3 coding DNA: TGTGCCAGCAGCCACACGGGACTAGCGGGAGGCTATGAGCAGTTCTTC.